This T cell receptor (beta chain) comes out of a study of beta chain features in type 1 diabetes. Study-level findings and limits: Individuals with type 1 diabetes displayed fewer insertions and more deletions at VDJ junctions. Patients' naive, central memory and regulatory TCRB repertoires appeared more alike than those of healthy donors. PCR could preferentially amplify shorter templates, alike in patients and controls.

The isolated RNA, all of it, was reverse transcribed, so expressed TCRB transcripts were what got sequenced. TCRdb's table, derived via immunoSEQ multiplex PCR, lists solely in-frame clones and lacks some. The sample shows 120,000 to 150,000 clones, 10% of them seen only once. Purity (above 98%) was reached by all sorted populations. This clone was seen more than once but under ten times. Its target is not known. The source of this sequence is a man aged 18-30 years in good health. Sequenced: naive CD4+ T cells from blood.

For the CDR3, the DNA is TGTGCCAGCAGCTTAGCCCACTCCTACGAGCAGTACTTC. It is translated as CASSLAHSYEQYF. This chain connects TRBV7-2 to TRBJ2-7; D is uncertain. Germline assignment: CDR1 SGHTA and CDR2 FQGNSA. The CDR3 totals 13 residues. The V end lost 0 bases, the J end lost 0 bases, and 3 bases lay between the germline ends.